This T cell receptor beta chain was documented in a study of T cell responses to AZD1222 COVID-19 vaccine. Looked up from germline, CDR1 is SGHRS and CDR2 is YFSETQ. The CDR3 length is 13 residues. Between the trimmed V and J ends, which lost 3 bases and 5 bases, there was a span of 11 bases. The repertoire was sequenced with immunoSEQ multiplex PCR; TCRdb's copy has only in-frame clones and lacks some. This table holds about 130,000 clones, roughly 93% found once. Sequencing used peripheral blood, obtained on day 0 of AZD1222 vaccination. The chain is built from TRBV5-1 and TRBJ2-5, with a tentative D call TRBD1 (5 bases). The receptor was derived from an adult in good health. This CDR3 reads CASSWQGSETQYF. CDR3 nucleotide sequence: TGCGCCAGCAGCTGGCAGGGAAGCGAGACCCAGTACTTC.